This TCR beta chain was observed in a study of identical twins (dated by TCRdb to 2016 to 2018). For the study in its entirety: To test whether fetal clonotypes persist, the study used deep sequencing on TCR alpha and beta repertoires from monozygotic twins, unrelated adults of various ages, and cord blood. To rule out contamination, replicate twin experiments were performed at different times with different library preparation protocols.

Study-wide findings and limitations: Invariant T cells such as MAIT and iNKT could partly confound zero-insertion analyses, though diverse VJ usage argued against this for most clonotypes. Fewer insertions were carried by abundant cord blood beta clonotypes, a similar but weaker trend appeared in young adult naive repertoires, and no such trend appeared in memory repertoires. The excess sharing between twins in beta out-of-frame sequences was weaker because fewer shared sequences reduced the signal-to-noise ratio. Because the same donors could not be followed over many years, the conclusions depended on cross-sectional statistical analysis. In monozygotic twins, out-of-frame TCR alpha sharing was systematically underestimated by recombination models, although the models agreed with sharing between unrelated individuals. Compared with coincidental sharing between unrelated individuals, out-of-frame TCR alpha sequences shared between twins had an excess of sequences with low generation probability.

On this clonotype: There is no known antigen for this receptor. No much larger clone exists at a distance of one base, and base qualities are not known.

Library preparation was by 5' RACE. This sample was sequenced with an Illumina HiSeq 2000. Template switching introduced a universal primer binding site; the final cDNA contained a unique molecular identifier, enabling accurate counting of TCR cDNA molecules. First-strand cDNA for TCR alpha and beta chains was synthesized from specific primers in the conserved constant-segment region. Each cDNA library was double barcoded, with a SMART-Mk sample barcode plus Illumina barcodes, to control for contamination. TruSeq adapter sequences along with Illumina sample barcodes were introduced in two successive PCR steps. Sequencing of the TCR alpha and beta cDNA libraries was done on the Illumina HiSeq platform using custom primers. In the paper's pipeline: Raw reads were processed with MiGEC to extract unique molecular identifiers, and MiXCR was used to determine CDR3 positions. Recombination models were inferred per individual with the repgenHMM and IGoR tools using an EM algorithm. The analysis of shared clonotypes was done with the tcR package in R, with sharing normalized by the product of cloneset sizes. To study raw recombination without the effects of thymic and clonal selection, out-of-frame nonproductive sequences were analyzed. TCRdb reprocessing: public reads trimmed at Q25 with fastp, clones called with MiXCR, in-frame beta chains kept. One record per CDR3 amino acid sequence lists the most common genes and DNA. These V and J calls derive from TCRdb rather than the authors' analysis. The sample data list 230,000 or so distinct CDR3 sequences, and around 8.8% of these were observed just once. The ten largest clones take up 3% of the sample.

The CDR1 and CDR2 encoded by the germline V gene are LGHNA and YSLEER. V is trimmed back by 1 base and J by 6 bases, and the junction contains 4 bases that no gene match accounts for. From the cysteine up to the phenylalanine, the CDR3 has a length of 15 residues. Left in the record is the CDR3 DNA by itself, 45 bases read in frame from the first base. Only healthy Caucasian donors were included. Three pairs of female monozygotic twins, all aged about 18 to 29 years, were included in the twin cohort. CD4+ and CD8+ T cell populations were isolated with positive isolation kits from Invitrogen. The same sample was also studied in work on yellow fever vaccine responses in identical twins. As the second study states: The authors reported that the T cell response to vaccination in identical twins appeared partly convergent and partly personalized. The study precisely tracked vaccine-responding T cell clones in identical twins.

The sequence derives from a woman between 18 and 29 years old in good health. The sequenced sample consisted of CD8+ T cells sorted from blood. The sequence joins TRBV4-3 to TRBJ2-1; 9 bases in the middle match TRBD2. The nucleotide sequence reads TGCGCCAGCAGCCAAGCGGGACTAGCTTCCAATGAGCAGTTCTTC. This gives the protein CASSQAGLASNEQFF.